Here is one T cell receptor (beta chain) with its context. Its antigen is still unknown. The data originate from a study of T cells in Graves' hyperthyroidism and ophthalmopathy. Study conclusions and caveats: Within blood appeared most thyroid clonotypes that had expanded above 0.001.

The CDR3 is made up of 14 amino acids. Trimming took off 1 base at V and 2 bases at J, with 8 bases between the two ends. From germline, CDR1 is LGHNA and CDR2 YNFKEQ. Graves' hyperthyroidism qualified as stable when ophthalmopathy did not progress within 18 months. Participants, patients aged 18 to 65, had newly diagnosed hyperthyroidism with a duration under 2 months. Clinical symptoms, serum thyroxine and TRAb, thyroid ultrasound and orbital computed tomography together formed the diagnostic basis. TCR beta CDR3 sequences were amplified from RNA transcripts. TCR CDR3 regions were first amplified by RT-PCR with HTBI primers. TCRdb re-analysed the multiplex PCR reads in MiXCR, keeping a single row per CDR3 protein. The sample carries 610,000 or so distinct CDR3 sequences, around 45% recorded once.

This TCR derives from a woman aged 18-29 years with Graves' hyperthyroidism. Material for sequencing was peripheral blood or thyroid tissue (not recorded which). The chain couples TRBV4-2 to TRBJ2-5, with D uncertain. CDR3: CASSQAQDQETQYF. The CDR3 DNA is TGTGCCAGCAGCCAAGCGCAGGATCAAGAGACCCAGTACTTC.